This T cell receptor (beta chain) was retrieved from a study of T-cell reconstitution after alpha-beta-depleted transplantation in children (TCRdb year 2016). Context from the whole study: Using TCR repertoire profiling, the study quantitatively followed how T-cell immune reconstitution unfolded in children after TCRalphabeta/CD19-depleted allogeneic hematopoietic cell transplantation. General study outcomes and caveats: Apparently early alphabetaT-cell count recovery about two months after transplant reportedly relied on only several hundred rapidly expanded clones derived from non-depleted graft cells. Hyperexpanded clone frequencies declined over subsequent months; after one year, T-cell counts and TCRbeta diversity were mostly attributed to newly produced T cells. The high TCRbeta diversity at day 60 in some patients was ascribed to recipient T cells and intrathymic progenitors that had survived conditioning.

The treatment or condition label for this specimen denotes: allogeneic hematopoietic cell transplantation with graft depleted of TCRalphabeta T cells and CD19 B cells. Transplant recipients were children who received TCRalphabeta/CD19-depleted allogeneic hematopoietic cell grafts. Library prep was done by PCR. The instrument was an Illumina HiSeq 2500. TCR library preparation used molecular barcoding, with unique molecular identifiers applied to normalize quantification of the TCRbeta repertoire. The public reads were quality trimmed at Q25 with fastp and then assembled into clones with MiXCR by TCRdb, keeping productive beta chains. Rows matching on CDR3 protein sequence are summarized as one entry with the most common DNA and genes. This sample lists about 300,000 distinct CDR3 sequences; over 7.5% were detected once. The top ten clonotypes cover approximately 8.6% of the sample. The CDR3 sequence holds 19 residues, the cysteine and phenylalanine included. This entry keeps only the CDR3 DNA: 57 bases, framed from base 1. Clipping removes 4 bases from V and 0 bases from J, with 14 as the unmatched junction base count. CDR1 SGHDN and CDR2 FVKESK were looked up in the germline V gene.

Concerning this clonotype: Its antigen is unknown. No qualities accompany the bases; no much larger clone lies one base away.

The rearranged segments are TRBV14 and TRBJ1-3; the central 8 bases match TRBD1. This TCR derives from a female patient aged 2-9 years who had a stem cell transplant for Fanconi anemia, so the T cells may come from the graft donor. Sequencing used peripheral blood, obtained 360 days after TCRalphabeta/CD19-depleted stem cell transplant. Here is the DNA: TGTGCCAGCAGCCGGGGGCAGTACGACAGGGGCCTCTCTGGAAACACCATATATTTT. It translates to CASSRGQYDRGLSGNTIYF.